These 6 T cell receptor beta chains originate from one sample sequenced in a study of T cell repertoires in cytomegalovirus infection. For these TCRs, the target antigens are not known. TCRdb re-analysed the reads in MiXCR, keeping a single row per CDR3 protein. The sample has 680,000 or so distinct CDR3 sequences, roughly a third seen once. The sequences come from cultured PBMCs, collected from culture after CMV antigen stimulation. The source of these receptors is a human donor in good health (CMV status not recorded). Some clones in this sample may be carry-over from other donors' samples.

V is TRBV29-1 and J is TRBJ1-1; D is ambiguous. Germline assignment: CDR1 SQVTM and CDR2 ANQGSEA. This CDR3 contains 14 residues. Trimming cost V 2 bases and J 1 base, with 11 bases left between them. CDR3 DNA: TGCAGCGTTGAACGAGGGCACCGGAACACTGAAGCTTTCTTT. Translated, it gives CSVERGHRNTEAFF. The full variable domain, its missing parts supplied by reference TRBV29-1 and TRBJ1-1, is SAVISQKPSRDICQRGTSLTIQCQVDSQVTMMFWYRQQPGQSLTLIATANQGSEATYESGFVIDKFPISRPNLTFSTLTVSNMSPEDSSIYLCSVERGHRNTEAFFGQGTRLTVV.

This clonotype was found a few times. The chain employs TRBV5-6 and TRBJ1-2; no clear D gene. CDR3 length: 15 amino acids. Trimming took off 4 bases at V and 2 bases at J, with 15 bases between the two ends. From germline, CDR1 is SGHDT and CDR2 YYEEEE. The CDR3 loop is CASSPGGGLNYGYTF. CDR3 DNA sequence: TGTGCCAGCAGCCCCGGTGGTGGTTTAAACTATGGCTACACCTTC.

The chain has TRBV6-2 or TRBV6-3 and TRBJ2-6, with D unresolved. CDR3 length: 15 amino acids. Germline CDR1 is MNHEY and CDR2 is SVGEGT. V lost 6 bases to trimming and J lost 4 bases, with 13 bases between them. The CDR3 region is CASRSAELGANVLTF. For the CDR3, the DNA is TGTGCCAGCAGATCCGCCGAGTTAGGGGCCAACGTCCTGACTTTC.

This rearrangement joins TRBV7-9 to TRBJ2-7; 9 bases agree with TRBD1. The V gene end was trimmed by 4 bases and the J gene end by 9 bases; junction bases not matched to a gene: 7. This CDR3 region has 13 residues. Looked up from germline, CDR1 is SEHNR and CDR2 is FQNEAQ (reference sequence). This chain's CDR3 is CASSSWDRESQYF. The CDR3 DNA reads TGTGCCAGCAGCTCGTGGGACAGGGAATCGCAGTACTTC.

The V and J genes are TRBV24-1 and TRBJ2-1, with 12 bases matching TRBD2. Unmatched junction bases numbered 7, after V lost 3 bases and J lost 8 bases. CDR1 is KGHDR and CDR2 is SFDVKD in the germline V gene. The CDR3 runs to 16 residues. CDR3 sequence reads: CATSDPGLAGRDEQFF. The CDR3, as DNA: TGTGCCACCAGTGATCCCGGACTAGCGGGAAGGGATGAGCAGTTCTTC.

The chain has TRBV4-1 and TRBJ2-7, with TRBD2 matching over 7 bases. The ends lost 1 base at V and 6 bases at J; junction bases unmatched: 12. Germline assignment: CDR1 MGHRA and CDR2 YSYEKL. This CDR3 region has 16 residues. CDR3 in amino acids: CASSQGTGLDPSEQYF. The DNA of the CDR3 is TGCGCCAGCAGCCAAGGGACCGGACTAGACCCCTCCGAGCAGTACTTC.